The 17 T cell receptor beta chains presented below share a single source sample, sequenced in a study of cytomegalovirus exposure and HLA in healthy donors. In the PCR, 60 Vbeta and 13 Jbeta primers were used. TCRdb keeps only in-frame clones here, not all; method: immunoSEQ multiplex PCR. The sample holds about 200,000 clones, 70% to 85% seen once. The sequenced material came from PBMCs. The receptors here all came from a man over 45 in good health and CMV-seronegative.

V and J are TRBV11-2 and TRBJ2-1; D is unclear. Trimming cost V 4 bases and J 0 bases, with 4 bases left between them. The CDR3 length is 13 residues. Germline-derived CDR1 and CDR2 are SGHAT and FQNNGV. CDR3 protein: CASSYYSYNEQFF. In nucleotides, the CDR3 is TGTGCCAGCAGCTACTACTCCTACAATGAGCAGTTCTTC.

This clone was detected only once. The chain has TRBV5-1 and TRBJ2-5; D call uncertain. The V and J ends lost 2 bases and 5 bases respectively, with 7 bases between them. CDR1 is SGHRS, CDR2 YFSETQ, per germline. CDR3 length equals 12 residues. Here the CDR3 reads CASSFNGETQYF. The CDR3 coding sequence is TGCGCCAGCAGCTTTAACGGGGAGACCCAGTACTTC.

This chain links TRBV2 with TRBJ1-1; perhaps TRBD1 as D (5 bases). CDR3 length: 13 residues. CDR1 and CDR2 from the germline V gene are SNHLY and FYNNEI. The V end was cut by 8 bases, the J end by 6 bases, with 16 bases between. In nucleotides, the CDR3 is TGTGCCAGCGGGGGGTCCAATATCGCTGAAGCTTTCTTT. Its protein is CASGGSNIAEAFF.

The rearrangement links TRBV28 to TRBJ1-4; D possibly corresponds to TRBD1 (6 bases). CDR3 size: 15 residues. CDR1 and CDR2 from the germline V gene are MDHEN and SYDVKM. Trimming removed 7 bases from V and 6 bases from J, with 18 bases in between. The CDR3 loop reads CASTLGGVSDEKLFF. The CDR3, as DNA: TGTGCCAGCACCCTAGGGGGGGTTAGTGATGAAAAACTGTTTTTT.

The chain has TRBV14 and TRBJ1-4; the D is unclear. V lost 0 bases and J lost 4, with 15 bases in between. The CDR3 runs 17 residues. Germline loops: CDR1 SGHDN, CDR2 FVKESK. This chain's CDR3 is CASSQDLGLSSNEKLFF. CDR3 sequence (DNA): TGTGCCAGCAGCCAAGATCTAGGCCTTTCGAGTAATGAAAAACTGTTTTTT.

The V call is TRBV7-6, the J call TRBJ2-5; TRBD1 matches 7 bases. The J segment lost 1 base and the V segment lost 2 bases, leaving 4 bases of the junction unmatched. The CDR3 consists of 15 residues. The V gene's germline CDR1 is SGHVS and CDR2 FNYEAQ. Here the CDR3 reads CASSLLGQVQETQYF. In DNA, the CDR3 is TGTGCCAGCAGCTTACTCGGACAGGTCCAAGAGACCCAGTACTTC.

V and J are TRBV2 and TRBJ2-1; D call uncertain. The CDR3 totals 14 residues. V lost 5 bases to trimming and J lost 4 bases, with 12 bases between them. The germline CDR1 and CDR2 sequences are SNHLY and FYNNEI. The CDR3 is CASSPPGYYNEQFF. The CDR3 DNA follows: TGTGCCAGCAGTCCGCCCGGGTATTACAATGAGCAGTTCTTC.

The J gene is TRBJ1-2, the V gene TRBV28, with 7 bases identical to TRBD1. V gave up 5 bases and J gave up 2 bases; unmatched junction bases: 5. CDR1 and CDR2 (germline): MDHEN, SYDVKM. The CDR3 is made up of 14 amino acids. The CDR3 spells CASSLKQGNYGYTF. CDR3 nucleotides: TGTGCCAGCAGTCTTAAACAGGGGAACTATGGCTACACCTTC.

V usage is TRBV6-1 and J usage is TRBJ2-5; 12 bases line up with TRBD1. Trimming at V came to 6 bases and at J to 5 bases, leaving 7 bases not matched to a gene. Germline CDR1 is MNHNS and CDR2 is SASEGT. The CDR3 is 15 amino acids. The CDR3 nucleotides read TGTGCCAGCAGCGGAGGGACAGGGGGCGGTGAGACCCAGTACTTC. Translation gives CASSGGTGGGETQYF.

The chain combines TRBV18 with TRBJ1-4; TRBD1 aligns across 7 bases. The CDR3 loop spans 16 amino acids. The V segment lost 6 bases and the J segment 4 bases; nucleotides outside the gene matches: 11. CDR1 is KGHSH and CDR2 is LQKENI in the germline V gene. The DNA of the CDR3 is TGTGCCAGCTCCCGACTTGAGGGGGCGGTTAATGAAAAACTGTTTTTT. Translation gives CASSRLEGAVNEKLFF.

Only a few counts were recorded for this clone. The genes are TRBV29-1 and TRBJ2-2; weak D call: TRBD2 (6 bases). Germline CDR1 SQVTM, CDR2 ANQGSEA. Trimming shortened V by 7 bases and J by 1 base, and 10 bases separated the two germline ends. The CDR3 extends over 13 amino acids. The CDR3 region is CSGGMMNTGELFF. In DNA, the CDR3 is TGCAGCGGCGGGATGATGAACACCGGGGAGCTGTTTTTT.

The chain is built from TRBV19 and TRBJ1-5, with D possibly being TRBD1 (6 bases). The CDR3 spans 15 residues. V shed 8 bases and J shed 2 bases, with 16 bases lying between them. Per germline, CDR1 LNHDA and CDR2 SQIVND (reference sequence). CDR3 DNA sequence: TGTGCCAGTTCACTTCCCAGGGGTGGCAATCAGCCCCAGCATTTT. Translating it yields CASSLPRGGNQPQHF. Combining the CDR3 with reference TRBV19 and TRBJ1-5 gives the whole variable domain DGGITQSPKYLFRKEGQNVTLSCEQNLNHDAMYWYRQDPGQGLRLIYYSQIVNDFQKGDIAEGYSVSREKKESFPLTVTSAQKNPTAFYLCASSLPRGGNQPQHFGDGTRLSIL.

The chain couples TRBV27 to TRBJ2-1, with D tentatively TRBD2 (6 bases). The CDR3 sequence is 14 residues long. Germline loops: CDR1 MNHEY, CDR2 SMNVEV (reference sequence). V dropped 4 bases and J dropped 6 bases, with 13 bases sitting between them. CDR3 in amino acids: CASSSPGESNEQFF. The CDR3 DNA sequence: TGTGCCAGCAGTTCGCCGGGAGAATCCAATGAGCAGTTCTTC.

The chain couples TRBV18 to TRBJ1-2; TRBD1 might be the D (5 bases). CDR1 and CDR2 (germline): KGHSH, LQKENI. V lost 2 bases and J 10 bases, leaving 17 bases between the germline ends. The CDR3 consists of 14 residues. The CDR3 DNA follows: TGTGCCAGCTCACCAGGAACAGGAGTGGATTACTACACCTTC. Translation gives CASSPGTGVDYYTF.

The gene calls are TRBV28 and TRBJ1-6, with 8 bases that match TRBD1. The V and J ends lost 2 bases and 10 bases, in that order; junction bases with no gene match: 7. This CDR3 has 15 residues. Germline values: CDR1 MDHEN, CDR2 SYDVKM. The CDR3 nucleotides read TGTGCCAGCAGTTTAGGAGGACAGGGCCCATCACCCCTCCACTTT. Translating it yields CASSLGGQGPSPLHF. The full variable domain, in which reference TRBV28 and TRBJ1-6 provide the parts outside the CDR3, is DVKVTQSSRYLVKRTGEKVFLECVQDMDHENMFWYRQDPGLGLRLIYFSYDVKMKEKGDIPEGYSVSREKKERFSLILESASTNQTSMYLCASSLGGQGPSPLHFGNGTRLTVT.

This clone has just one count. The CDR3 DNA follows: TGTGCCAGCAGTGCAAGGACAGGGTCCGGGGAGCTGTTTTTT. Translation gives CASSARTGSGELFF. The genes are TRBV28 and TRBJ2-2; TRBD1 matches 8 bases. Per germline, CDR1 MDHEN and CDR2 SYDVKM. CDR3 length equals 14 residues. With V trimmed by 5 bases and J by 6 bases, 5 bases remained unmatched.

J is TRBJ1-2 and V is TRBV30; 7 bases line up with TRBD1. Germline lookup yields CDR1 GTSNPN and CDR2 SVGIG (reference sequence). Losses at the gene ends were 4 bases for V and 3 bases for J; bases not matched to a gene: 5. The CDR3 length is 13 residues. CDR3 sequence reads: CAWIVRGDYGYTF. The CDR3 nucleotides read TGTGCCTGGATAGTCAGGGGGGACTATGGCTACACCTTC.